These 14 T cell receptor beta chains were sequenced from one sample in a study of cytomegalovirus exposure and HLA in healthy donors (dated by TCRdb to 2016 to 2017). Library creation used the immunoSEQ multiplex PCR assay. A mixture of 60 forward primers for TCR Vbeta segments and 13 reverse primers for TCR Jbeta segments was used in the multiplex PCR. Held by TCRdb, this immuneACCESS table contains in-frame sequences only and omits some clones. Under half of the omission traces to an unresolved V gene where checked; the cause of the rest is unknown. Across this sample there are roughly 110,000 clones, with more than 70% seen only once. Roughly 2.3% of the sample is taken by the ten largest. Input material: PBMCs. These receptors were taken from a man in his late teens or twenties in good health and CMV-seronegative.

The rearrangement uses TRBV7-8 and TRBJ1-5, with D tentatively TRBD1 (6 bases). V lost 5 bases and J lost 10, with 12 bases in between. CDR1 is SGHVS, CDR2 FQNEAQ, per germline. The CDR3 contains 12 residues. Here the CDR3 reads CASSRRGEPQHF. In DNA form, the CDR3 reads TGTGCCAGCAGCCGCAGGGGAGAACCCCAGCATTTT.

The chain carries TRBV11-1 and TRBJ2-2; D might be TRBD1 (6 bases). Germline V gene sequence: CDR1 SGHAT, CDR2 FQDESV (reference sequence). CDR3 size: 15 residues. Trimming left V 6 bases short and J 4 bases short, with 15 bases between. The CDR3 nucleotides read TGTGCCAGCAGGGGGGCCGACAGGAGCACCGGGGAGCTGTTTTTT. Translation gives CASRGADRSTGELFF.

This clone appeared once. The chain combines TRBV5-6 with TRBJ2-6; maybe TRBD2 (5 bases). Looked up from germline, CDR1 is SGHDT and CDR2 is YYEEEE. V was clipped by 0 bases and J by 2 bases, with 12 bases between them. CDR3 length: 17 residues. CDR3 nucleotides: TGTGCCAGCAGCTTGGCCGGAGCCGGGACTGGGGCCAACGTCCTGACTTTC. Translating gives CASSLAGAGTGANVLTF.

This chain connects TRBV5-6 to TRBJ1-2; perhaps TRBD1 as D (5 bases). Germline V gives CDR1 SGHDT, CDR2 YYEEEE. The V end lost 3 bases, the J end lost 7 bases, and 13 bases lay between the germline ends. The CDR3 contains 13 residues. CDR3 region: CASSSGRRGGYTF. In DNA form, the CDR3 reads TGTGCCAGCAGCTCCGGAAGGAGGGGTGGCTACACCTTC. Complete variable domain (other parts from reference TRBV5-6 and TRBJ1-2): DAGVTQSPTHLIKTRGQQVTLRCSPKSGHDTVSWYQQALGQGPQFIFQYYEEEERQRGNFPDRFSGHQFPNYSSELNVNALLLGDSALYLCASSSGRRGGYTFGSGTRLTVV.

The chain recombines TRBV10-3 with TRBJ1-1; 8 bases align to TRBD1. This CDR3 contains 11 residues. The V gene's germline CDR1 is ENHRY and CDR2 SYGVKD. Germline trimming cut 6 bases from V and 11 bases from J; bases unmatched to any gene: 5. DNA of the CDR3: TGTGCCATCAGCCTCGGACAGGGCGCTTTCTTT. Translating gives CAISLGQGAFF.

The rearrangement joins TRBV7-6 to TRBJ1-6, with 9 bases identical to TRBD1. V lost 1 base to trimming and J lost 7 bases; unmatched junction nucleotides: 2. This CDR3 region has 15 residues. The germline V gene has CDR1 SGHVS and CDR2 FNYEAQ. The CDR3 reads CASSLVGTGNSPLHF. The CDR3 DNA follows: TGTGCCAGCAGCTTAGTCGGGACAGGGAATTCACCCCTCCACTTT.

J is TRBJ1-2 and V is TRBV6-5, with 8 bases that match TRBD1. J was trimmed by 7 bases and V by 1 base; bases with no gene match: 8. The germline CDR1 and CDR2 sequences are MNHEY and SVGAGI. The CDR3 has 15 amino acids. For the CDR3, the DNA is TGTGCCAGCAGTTACTACAGACAGGGGAGGGGTGGCTACACCTTC. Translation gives CASSYYRQGRGGYTF.

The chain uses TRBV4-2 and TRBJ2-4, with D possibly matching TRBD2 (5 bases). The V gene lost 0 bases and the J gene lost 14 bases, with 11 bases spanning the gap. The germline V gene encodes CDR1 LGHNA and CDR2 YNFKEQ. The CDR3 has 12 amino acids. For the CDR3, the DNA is TGTGCCAGCAGCCAAGATTACGGGGTCGAGTACTTC. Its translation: CASSQDYGVEYF.

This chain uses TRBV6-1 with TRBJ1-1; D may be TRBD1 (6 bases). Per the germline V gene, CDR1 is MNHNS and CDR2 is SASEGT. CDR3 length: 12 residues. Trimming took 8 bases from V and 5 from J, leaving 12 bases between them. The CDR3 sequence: CASLYQGTEAFF. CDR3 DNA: TGTGCCAGCCTGTACCAGGGGACTGAAGCTTTCTTT.

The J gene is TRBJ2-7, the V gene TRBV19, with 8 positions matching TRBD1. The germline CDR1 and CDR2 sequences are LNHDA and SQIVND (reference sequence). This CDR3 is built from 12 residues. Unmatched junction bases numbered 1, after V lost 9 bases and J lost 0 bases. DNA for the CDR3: TGTGCCAGCGGGACAGGCTCCTACGAGCAGTACTTC. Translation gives CASGTGSYEQYF.

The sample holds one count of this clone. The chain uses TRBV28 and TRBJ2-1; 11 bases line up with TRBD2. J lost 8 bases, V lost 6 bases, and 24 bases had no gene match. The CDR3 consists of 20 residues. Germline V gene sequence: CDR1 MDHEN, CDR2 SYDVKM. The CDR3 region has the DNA TGTGCCAGCAGCTTGCCCACCGGCGGGGTAGCGGGGGGGCCCCTGGATGAGCAGTTCTTC. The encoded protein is CASSLPTGGVAGGPLDEQFF.

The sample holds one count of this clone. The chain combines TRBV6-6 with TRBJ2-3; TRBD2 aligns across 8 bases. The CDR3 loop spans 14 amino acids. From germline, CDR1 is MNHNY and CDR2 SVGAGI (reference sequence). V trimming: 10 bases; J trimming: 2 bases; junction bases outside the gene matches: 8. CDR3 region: CATRTSSNTDTQYF. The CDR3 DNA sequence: TGTGCCACCCGGACTAGCTCTAACACAGATACGCAGTATTTT.

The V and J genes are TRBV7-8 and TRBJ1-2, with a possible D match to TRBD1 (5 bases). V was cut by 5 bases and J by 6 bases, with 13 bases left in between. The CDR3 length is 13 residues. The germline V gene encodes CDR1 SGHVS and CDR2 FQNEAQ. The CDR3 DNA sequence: TGTGCCAGCAGCACCAGCCCCAGGGATGGCTACACCTTC. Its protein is CASSTSPRDGYTF.

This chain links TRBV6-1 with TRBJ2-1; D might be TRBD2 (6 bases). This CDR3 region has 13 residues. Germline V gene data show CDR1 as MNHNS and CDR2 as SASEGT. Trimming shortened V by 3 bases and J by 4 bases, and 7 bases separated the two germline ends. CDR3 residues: CASSEGGYNEQFF. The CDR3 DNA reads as TGTGCCAGCAGTGAGGGGGGATACAATGAGCAGTTCTTC.